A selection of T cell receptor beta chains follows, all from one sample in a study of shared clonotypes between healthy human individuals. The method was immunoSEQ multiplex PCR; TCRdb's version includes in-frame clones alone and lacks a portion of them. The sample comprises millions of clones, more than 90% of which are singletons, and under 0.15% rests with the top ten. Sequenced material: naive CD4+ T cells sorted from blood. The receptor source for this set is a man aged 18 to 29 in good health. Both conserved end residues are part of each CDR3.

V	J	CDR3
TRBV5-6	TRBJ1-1	CASSFRQGGTTEAFF
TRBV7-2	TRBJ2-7	CASSLDGVNSYEQYF
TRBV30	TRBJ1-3	CAWSGWEGPGNTIYF
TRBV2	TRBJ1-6	CASSGDRVTLNSPLHF
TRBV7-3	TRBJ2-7	CASSLGGGYGYEQYF
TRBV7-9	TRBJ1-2	CASTPMGGNEYGYTF
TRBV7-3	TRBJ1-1	CASRLQENTEAFF
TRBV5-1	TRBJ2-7	CASSQMPGQTYEQYF
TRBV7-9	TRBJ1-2	CASRGTGYGYTF
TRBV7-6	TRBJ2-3	CASSFDGGPDTQYF
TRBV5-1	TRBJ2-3	CASNSGRLGADTQYF
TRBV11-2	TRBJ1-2	CASSFNPVDRAKLYGYTF
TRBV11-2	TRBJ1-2	CASSLETGYGYTF
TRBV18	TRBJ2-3	CASSPRTGGTDTQYF
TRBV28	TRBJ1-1	CASSVRGNTEAFF
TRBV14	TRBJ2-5	CASSQALADQETQYF
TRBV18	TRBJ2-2	CASSPSQAGELFF
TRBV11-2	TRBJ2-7	CASSPFGTERQYF
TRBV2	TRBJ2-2	CASSEAGGPTGELFF
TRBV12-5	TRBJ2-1	CASGLSRQNNEQFF
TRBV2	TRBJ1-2	CASRGGNYGYTF
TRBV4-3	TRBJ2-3	CASSQALLAGGADTQYF
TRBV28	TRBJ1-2	CASSLSENYGYTF
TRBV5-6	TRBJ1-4	CASSRAGTGDEKLFF
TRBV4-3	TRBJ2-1	CASSQDLSRGSYNEQFF
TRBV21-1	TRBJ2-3	CASIKDRWPDTQYF